One and the same sample provided the 9 T cell receptor beta chains below, sequenced in a study of T cell repertoires in cytomegalovirus infection. TCRdb re-analysed the reads in MiXCR, keeping a single row per CDR3 protein. The data show 200,000 to 250,000 distinct CDR3 sequences, approximately 6.7% seen once. The sample was PBMCs. The receptors come from a human donor in good health (CMV status not recorded). Some clones in this sample may be carry-over from other donors' samples.

The J gene is TRBJ1-5, the V gene TRBV2; D is undetermined. Per germline, CDR1 SNHLY and CDR2 FYNNEI. V was cut by 2 bases and J by 9 bases, with 14 bases left in between. The CDR3 runs 14 residues. The CDR3 sequence: CASSENRASTPQHF. The CDR3 DNA reads TGTGCCAGCAGTGAAAACCGGGCTAGCACGCCCCAGCATTTT. Filled out from reference TRBV2 and TRBJ1-5, the complete variable domain reads EPEVTQTPSHQVTQMGQEVILRCVPISNHLYFYWYRQILGQKVEFLVSFYNNEISEKSEIFDDQFSVERPDGSNFTLKIRSTKLEDSAMYFCASSENRASTPQHFGDGTRLSIL.

This clonotype has more than one count but fewer than ten. The chain joins TRBV5-8 to TRBJ2-2, with TRBD1 identical over 9 bases. The germline CDR1 and CDR2 sequences are SGHTS and YDEGEE. The CDR3 has 15 residues. J gave up 5 bases and V 3 bases, and 5 bases lay outside the gene matches. The CDR3 region is CASSSRGQGTGELFF. CDR3 coding DNA: TGTGCCAGCAGCTCCAGGGGACAGGGAACCGGGGAGCTGTTTTTT.

This clonotype occurred many times. This chain joins TRBV11-3 and TRBJ2-1, with D perhaps matching TRBD2 (6 bases). CDR1 SGHNT and CDR2 YENEEA come from the germline V gene. Between the trimmed V and J ends, which lost 8 bases and 0 bases, there was a span of 20 bases. The CDR3 contains 17 residues. The CDR3 bases are TGTGCCAGCTCACGCGGCCCGGGGGTTATCTCCTACAATGAGCAGTTCTTC. Encoded protein: CASSRGPGVISYNEQFF.

In its sample, this clonotype was seen a few times. This chain joins TRBV29-1 and TRBJ1-3; 10 nucleotides align to TRBD1. Looked up from germline, CDR1 is SQVTM and CDR2 is ANQGSEA. This CDR3 has 14 residues. V was pared by 7 bases and J by 1 base, with 4 bases of the junction left unmatched. The CDR3 DNA reads as TGCAGCGCCGGACAGGGGGTTTCTGGAAACACCATATATTTT. Its protein is CSAGQGVSGNTIYF.

This clonotype was recorded at least ten times. This chain connects TRBV28 to TRBJ2-5; D ambiguous. V was cut by 2 bases and J by 2 bases, with 9 bases left in between. CDR1 is MDHEN, CDR2 SYDVKM, per germline. CDR3 length equals 14 residues. CDR3 bases: TGTGCCAGCAGTTTAACGGCTTTGCAAGAGACCCAGTACTTC. Translation gives CASSLTALQETQYF.

This clonotype occurred many times. The rearrangement links TRBV20-1 to TRBJ1-1; TRBD1 aligns across 7 bases. This CDR3 contains 14 residues. The V gene's germline CDR1 is DFQATT and CDR2 SNEGSKA (reference sequence). Trimming at V came to 2 bases and at J to 5 bases, leaving 8 bases not matched to a gene. CDR3 amino acids: CSARSGQGVTEAFF. The CDR3 DNA sequence: TGCAGTGCTAGATCCGGGCAGGGGGTAACTGAAGCTTTCTTT.

This clonotype was observed many times. The rearrangement uses TRBV12-3 or TRBV12-4 and TRBJ1-2; 7 nucleotides match TRBD1. The CDR3 is made up of 16 amino acids. Trimming cost V 2 bases and J 2 bases; bases outside gene matches: 8. CDR3: CASSLSAGGGNYGYTF. Written as DNA, the CDR3 is TGTGCCAGCAGTTTATCAGCAGGGGGAGGAAACTATGGCTACACCTTC.

This clonotype has a count of ten or more. The rearrangement uses TRBV6-2 or TRBV6-3 and TRBJ1-5; 8 bases fit TRBD1. The CDR3 runs to 14 residues. V trimming: 8 bases; J trimming: 4 bases; junction bases outside the gene matches: 7. Germline CDR1 and CDR2: MNHEY and SVGEGT. Here the CDR3 reads CASAGTGVNQPQHF. DNA of the CDR3: TGTGCCAGCGCCGGGACAGGCGTTAATCAGCCCCAGCATTTT.

This clonotype has a count of ten or more. The rearrangement joins TRBV4-3 to TRBJ1-1; no reliable D call. Germline loops: CDR1 LGHNA, CDR2 YSLEER. The CDR3 length is 15 residues. V was clipped by 5 bases and J by 7 bases, with 20 bases between them. CDR3 coding DNA: TGCGCCAGCAGCGCTCGATCCGAGACCTACAGTGAAGCTTTCTTT. Translated: CASSARSETYSEAFF.